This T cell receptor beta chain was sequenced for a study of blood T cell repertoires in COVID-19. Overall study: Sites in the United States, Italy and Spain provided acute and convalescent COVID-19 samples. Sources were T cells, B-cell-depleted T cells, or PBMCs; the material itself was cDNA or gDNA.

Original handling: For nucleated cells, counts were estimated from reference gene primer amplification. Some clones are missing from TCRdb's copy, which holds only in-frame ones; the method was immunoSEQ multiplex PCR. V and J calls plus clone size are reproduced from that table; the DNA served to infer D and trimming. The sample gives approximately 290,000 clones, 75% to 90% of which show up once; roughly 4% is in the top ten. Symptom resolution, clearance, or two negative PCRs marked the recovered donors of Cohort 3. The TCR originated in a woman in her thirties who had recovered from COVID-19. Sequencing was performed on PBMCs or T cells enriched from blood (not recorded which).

The CDR3 DNA sequence: TGTGCCAGCCGGGACTACTCCTACGAGCAGTACTTC. It codes for CASRDYSYEQYF. The chain recombines TRBV27 with TRBJ2-7; 7 bases match TRBD2. Trimming cost V 8 bases and J 0 bases; bases outside gene matches: 1. The CDR3 has 12 residues. Germline CDR1 and CDR2: MNHEY and SMNVEV (reference sequence).